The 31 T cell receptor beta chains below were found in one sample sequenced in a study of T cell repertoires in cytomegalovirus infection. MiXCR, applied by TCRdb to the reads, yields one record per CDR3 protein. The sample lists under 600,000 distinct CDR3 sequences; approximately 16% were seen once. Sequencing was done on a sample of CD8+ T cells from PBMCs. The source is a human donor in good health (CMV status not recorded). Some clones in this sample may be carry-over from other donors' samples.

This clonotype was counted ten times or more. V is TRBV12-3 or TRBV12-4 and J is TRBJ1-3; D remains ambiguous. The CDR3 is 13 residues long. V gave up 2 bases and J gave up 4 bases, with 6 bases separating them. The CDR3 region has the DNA TGTGCCAGCAGTTTATCACTCGGAAACACCATATATTTT. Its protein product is CASSLSLGNTIYF.

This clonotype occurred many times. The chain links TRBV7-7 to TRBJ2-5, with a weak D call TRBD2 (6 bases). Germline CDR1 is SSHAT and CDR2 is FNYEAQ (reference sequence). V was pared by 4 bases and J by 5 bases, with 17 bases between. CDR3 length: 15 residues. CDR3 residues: CASSSPGLGVETQYF. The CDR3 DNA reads TGTGCCAGCAGCTCTCCGGGACTCGGGGTGGAGACCCAGTACTTC.

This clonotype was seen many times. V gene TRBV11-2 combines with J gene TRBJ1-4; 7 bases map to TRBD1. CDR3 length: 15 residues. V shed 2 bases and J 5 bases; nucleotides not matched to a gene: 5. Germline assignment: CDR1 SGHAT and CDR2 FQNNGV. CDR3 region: CASSLRETGNEKLFF. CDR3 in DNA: TGTGCCAGCAGCTTACGTGAGACAGGGAATGAAAAACTGTTTTTT.

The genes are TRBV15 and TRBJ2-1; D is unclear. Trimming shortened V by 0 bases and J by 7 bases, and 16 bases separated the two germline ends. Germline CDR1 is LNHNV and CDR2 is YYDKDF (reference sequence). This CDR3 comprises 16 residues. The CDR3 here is CATSRDLEGSWNEQFF. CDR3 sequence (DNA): TGTGCCACCAGCAGAGATCTAGAAGGGTCCTGGAATGAGCAGTTCTTC. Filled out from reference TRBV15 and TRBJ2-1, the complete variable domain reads DAMVIQNPRYQVTQFGKPVTLSCSQTLNHNVMYWYQQKSSQAPKLLFHYYDKDFNNEADTPDNFQSRRPNTSFCFLDIRSPGLGDTAMYLCATSRDLEGSWNEQFFGPGTRLTVL.

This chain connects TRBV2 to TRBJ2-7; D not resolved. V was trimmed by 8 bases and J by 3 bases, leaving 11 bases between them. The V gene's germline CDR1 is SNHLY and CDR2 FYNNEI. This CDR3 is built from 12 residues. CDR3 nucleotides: TGTGCCAGCCGGCCCCGAGGCTACGAGCAGTACTTC. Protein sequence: CASRPRGYEQYF. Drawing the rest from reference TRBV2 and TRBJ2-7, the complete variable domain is EPEVTQTPSHQVTQMGQEVILRCVPISNHLYFYWYRQILGQKVEFLVSFYNNEISEKSEIFDDQFSVERPDGSNFTLKIRSTKLEDSAMYFCASRPRGYEQYFGPGTRLTVT.

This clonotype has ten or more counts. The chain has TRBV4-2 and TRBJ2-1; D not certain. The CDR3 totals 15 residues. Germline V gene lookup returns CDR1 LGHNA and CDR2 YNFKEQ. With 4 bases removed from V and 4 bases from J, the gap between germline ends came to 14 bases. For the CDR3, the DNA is TGTGCCAGCAGCCGCCTGGTAGGTCTGTACAATGAGCAGTTCTTC. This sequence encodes CASSRLVGLYNEQFF.

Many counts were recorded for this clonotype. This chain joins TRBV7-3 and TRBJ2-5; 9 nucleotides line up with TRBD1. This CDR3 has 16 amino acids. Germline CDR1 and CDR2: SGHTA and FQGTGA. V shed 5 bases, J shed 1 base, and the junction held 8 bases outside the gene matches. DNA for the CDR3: TGTGCCAGCAGCCCTGGGGACAGGGCCCTCCAAGAGACCCAGTACTTC. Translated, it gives CASSPGDRALQETQYF.

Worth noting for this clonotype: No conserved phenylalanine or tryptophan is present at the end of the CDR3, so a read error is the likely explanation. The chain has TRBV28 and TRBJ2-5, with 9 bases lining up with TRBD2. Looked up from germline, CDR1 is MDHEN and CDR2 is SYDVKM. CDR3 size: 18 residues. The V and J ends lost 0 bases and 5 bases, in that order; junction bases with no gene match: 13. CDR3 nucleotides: TGTGCCAGCAGTTTATGGGACACGGGGCTAGCGGGACGTGAGACCCAGTACTTA. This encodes CASSLWDTGLAGRETQYL.

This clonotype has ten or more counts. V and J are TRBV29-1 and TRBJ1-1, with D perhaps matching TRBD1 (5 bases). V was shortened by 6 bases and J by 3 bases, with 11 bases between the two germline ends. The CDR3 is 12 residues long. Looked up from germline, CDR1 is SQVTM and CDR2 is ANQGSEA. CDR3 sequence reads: CSVPQGYTEAFF. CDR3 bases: TGCAGCGTCCCTCAGGGATACACTGAAGCTTTCTTT.

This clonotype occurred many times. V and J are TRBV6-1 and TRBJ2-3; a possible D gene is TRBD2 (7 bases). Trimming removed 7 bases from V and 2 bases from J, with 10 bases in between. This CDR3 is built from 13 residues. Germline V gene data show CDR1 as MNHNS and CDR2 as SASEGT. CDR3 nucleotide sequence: TGTGCCAGCAAGGGGGGGGTCACAGATACGCAGTATTTT. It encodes CASKGGVTDTQYF.

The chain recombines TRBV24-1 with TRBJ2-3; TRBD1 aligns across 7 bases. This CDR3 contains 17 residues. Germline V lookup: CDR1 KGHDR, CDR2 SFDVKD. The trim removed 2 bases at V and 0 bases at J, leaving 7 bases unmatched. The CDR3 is CATSDSLDRSSTDTQYF. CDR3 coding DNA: TGTGCCACCAGTGATTCACTGGACAGGTCTAGCACAGATACGCAGTATTTT.

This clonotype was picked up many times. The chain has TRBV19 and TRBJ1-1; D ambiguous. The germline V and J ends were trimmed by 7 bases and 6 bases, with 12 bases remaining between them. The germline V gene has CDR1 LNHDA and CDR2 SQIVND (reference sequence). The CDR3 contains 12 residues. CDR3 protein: CASTDDTAEAFF. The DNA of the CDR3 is TGTGCCAGTACCGATGACACCGCTGAAGCTTTCTTT.

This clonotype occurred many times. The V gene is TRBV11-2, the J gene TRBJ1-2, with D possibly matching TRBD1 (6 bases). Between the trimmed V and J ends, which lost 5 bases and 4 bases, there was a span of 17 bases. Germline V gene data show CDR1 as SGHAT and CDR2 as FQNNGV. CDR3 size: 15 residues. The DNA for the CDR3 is TGTGCCAGCAGCCAACCTCTTACAGGGCTCTATGGCTACACCTTC. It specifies CASSQPLTGLYGYTF.

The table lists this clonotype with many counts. DNA for the CDR3: TGTGCCAGCAGACGACAGGGGCTATACACTGAAGCTTTCTTT. This sequence encodes CASRRQGLYTEAFF. The rearrangement uses TRBV12-3 or TRBV12-4 and TRBJ1-1, with TRBD1 identical over 8 bases. The CDR3 totals 14 residues. The V segment lost 6 bases and the J segment 3 bases; nucleotides outside the gene matches: 6.

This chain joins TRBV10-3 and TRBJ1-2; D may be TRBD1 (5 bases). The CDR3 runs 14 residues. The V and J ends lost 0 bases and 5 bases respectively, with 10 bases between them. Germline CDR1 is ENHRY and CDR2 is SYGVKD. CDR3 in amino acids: CAISESAAGYGYTF. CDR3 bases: TGTGCCATCAGTGAGTCTGCGGCAGGGTATGGCTACACCTTC.

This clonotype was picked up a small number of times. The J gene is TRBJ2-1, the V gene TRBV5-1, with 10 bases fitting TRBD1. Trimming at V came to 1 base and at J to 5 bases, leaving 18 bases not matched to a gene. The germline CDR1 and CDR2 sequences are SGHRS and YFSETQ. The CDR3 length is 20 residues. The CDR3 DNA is TGCGCCAGCAGCTTGTTCCCGGGACAGGGGAGGTCGGGTATGAACAATGAGCAGTTCTTC. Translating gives CASSLFPGQGRSGMNNEQFF.

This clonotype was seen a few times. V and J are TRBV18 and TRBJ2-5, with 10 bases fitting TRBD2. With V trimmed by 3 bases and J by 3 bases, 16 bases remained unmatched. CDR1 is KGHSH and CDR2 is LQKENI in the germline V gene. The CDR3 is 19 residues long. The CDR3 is CASSPSPAGGPVRKETQYF. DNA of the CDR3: TGTGCCAGCTCACCGTCCCCAGCGGGAGGGCCGGTTCGAAAAGAGACCCAGTACTTC.

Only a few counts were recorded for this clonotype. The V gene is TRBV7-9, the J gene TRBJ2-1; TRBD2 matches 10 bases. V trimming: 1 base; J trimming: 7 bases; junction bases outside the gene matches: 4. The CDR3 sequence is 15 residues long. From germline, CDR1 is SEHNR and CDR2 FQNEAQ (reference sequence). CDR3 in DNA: TGTGCCAGCAGCTTAGGTAGCGGGGGGATGAATGAGCAGTTCTTC. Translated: CASSLGSGGMNEQFF.

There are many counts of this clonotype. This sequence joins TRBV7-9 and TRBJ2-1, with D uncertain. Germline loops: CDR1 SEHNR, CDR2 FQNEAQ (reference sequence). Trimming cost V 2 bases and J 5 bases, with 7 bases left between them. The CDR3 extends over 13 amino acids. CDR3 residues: CASSLFPDNEQFF. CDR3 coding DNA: TGTGCCAGCAGCTTATTTCCTGACAATGAGCAGTTCTTC.

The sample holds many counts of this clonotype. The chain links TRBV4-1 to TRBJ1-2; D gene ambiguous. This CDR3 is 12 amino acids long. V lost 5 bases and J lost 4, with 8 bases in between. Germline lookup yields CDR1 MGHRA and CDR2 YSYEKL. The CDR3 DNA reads TGCGCCAGCAGCGAACCAGGCTATGGCTACACCTTC. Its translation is CASSEPGYGYTF.

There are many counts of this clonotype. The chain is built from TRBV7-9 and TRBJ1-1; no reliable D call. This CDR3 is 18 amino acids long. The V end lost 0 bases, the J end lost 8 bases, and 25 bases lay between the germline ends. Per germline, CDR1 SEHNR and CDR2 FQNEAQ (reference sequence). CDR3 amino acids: CASSLARRAIDYSREAFF. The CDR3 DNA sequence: TGTGCCAGCAGCTTAGCCCGGCGCGCAATCGACTACTCGAGAGAAGCTTTCTTT. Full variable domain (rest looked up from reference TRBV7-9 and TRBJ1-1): DTGVSQNPRHKITKRGQNVTFRCDPISEHNRLYWYRQTLGQGPEFLTYFQNEAQLEKSRLLSDRFSAERPKGSFSTLEIQRTEQGDSAMYLCASSLARRAIDYSREAFFGQGTRLTVV.

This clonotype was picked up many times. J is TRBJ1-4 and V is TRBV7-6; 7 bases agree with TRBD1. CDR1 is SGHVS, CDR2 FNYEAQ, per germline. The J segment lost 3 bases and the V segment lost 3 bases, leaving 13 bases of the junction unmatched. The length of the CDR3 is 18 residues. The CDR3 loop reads CASSFDRAGSVANEKLFF. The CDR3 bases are TGTGCCAGCAGCTTCGACAGGGCAGGGAGTGTAGCTAATGAAAAACTGTTTTTT.

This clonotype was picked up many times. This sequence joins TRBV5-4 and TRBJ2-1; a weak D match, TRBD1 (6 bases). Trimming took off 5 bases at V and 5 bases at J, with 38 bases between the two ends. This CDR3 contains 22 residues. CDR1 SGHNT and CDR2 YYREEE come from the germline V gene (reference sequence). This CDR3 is CASRPKQQLKQGSLPRNNEQFF. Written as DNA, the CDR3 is TGTGCCAGCAGACCTAAACAACAACTTAAACAGGGTTCGCTCCCGAGAAACAATGAGCAGTTCTTC.

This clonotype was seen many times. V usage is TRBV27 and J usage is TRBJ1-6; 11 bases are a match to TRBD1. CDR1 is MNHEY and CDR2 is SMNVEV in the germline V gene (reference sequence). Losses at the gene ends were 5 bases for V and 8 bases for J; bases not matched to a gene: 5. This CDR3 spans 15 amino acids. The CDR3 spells CASSPRTGGYSPLHF. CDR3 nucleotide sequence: TGTGCCAGCAGTCCTCGGACAGGGGGCTATTCACCCCTCCACTTT.

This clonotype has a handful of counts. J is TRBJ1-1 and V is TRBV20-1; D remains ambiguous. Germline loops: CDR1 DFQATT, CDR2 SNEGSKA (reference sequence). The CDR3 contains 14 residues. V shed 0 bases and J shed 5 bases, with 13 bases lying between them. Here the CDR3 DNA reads TGCAGTGCTAGAGATCATGACCTGAGGACTGAAGCTTTCTTT. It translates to CSARDHDLRTEAFF.

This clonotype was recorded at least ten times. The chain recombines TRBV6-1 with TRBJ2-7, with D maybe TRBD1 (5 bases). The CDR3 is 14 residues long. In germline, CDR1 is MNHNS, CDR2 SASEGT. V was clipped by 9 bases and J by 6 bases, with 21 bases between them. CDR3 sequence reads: CASLPQKGPLEQYF. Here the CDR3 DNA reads TGTGCCAGTTTACCCCAGAAGGGGCCGCTCGAGCAGTACTTC.

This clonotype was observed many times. The chain's CDR3 is CASSFLLTANTGELFF. The CDR3 DNA follows: TGTGCCAGCAGTTTTCTCCTTACGGCGAACACCGGGGAGCTGTTTTTT. V usage is TRBV7-6 and J usage is TRBJ2-2; D uncertain. This CDR3 spans 16 amino acids. V shed 6 bases and J shed 0 bases, with 14 bases lying between them. CDR1 is SGHVS and CDR2 is FNYEAQ in the germline V gene.

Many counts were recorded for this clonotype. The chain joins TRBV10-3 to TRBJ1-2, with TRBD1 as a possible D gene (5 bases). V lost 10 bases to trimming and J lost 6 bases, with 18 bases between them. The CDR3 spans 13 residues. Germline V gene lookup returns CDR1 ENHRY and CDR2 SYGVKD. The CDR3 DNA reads TGTGCCACTCTGGGGACGCCAAGGGATGGCTACACCTTC. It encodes CATLGTPRDGYTF.

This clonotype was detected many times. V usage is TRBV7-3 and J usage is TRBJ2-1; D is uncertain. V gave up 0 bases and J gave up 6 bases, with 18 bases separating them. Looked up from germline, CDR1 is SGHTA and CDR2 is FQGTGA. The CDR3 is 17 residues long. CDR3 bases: TGTGCCAGCAGCTTAACGGTGGGAAGCCTACCGAGCAATGAGCAGTTCTTC. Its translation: CASSLTVGSLPSNEQFF.

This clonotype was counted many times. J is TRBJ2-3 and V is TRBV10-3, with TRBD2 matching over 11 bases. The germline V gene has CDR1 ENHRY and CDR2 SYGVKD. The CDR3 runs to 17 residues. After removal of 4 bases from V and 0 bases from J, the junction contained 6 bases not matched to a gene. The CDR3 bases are TGTGCCATCAGTGCGTCCGGGACTAGCGGTAGCACAGATACGCAGTATTTT. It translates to CAISASGTSGSTDTQYF.

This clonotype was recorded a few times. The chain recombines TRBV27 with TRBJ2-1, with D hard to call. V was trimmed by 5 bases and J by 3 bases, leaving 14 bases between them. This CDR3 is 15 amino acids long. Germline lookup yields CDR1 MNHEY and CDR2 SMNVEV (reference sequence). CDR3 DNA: TGTGCCAGCAGTCCAGCCCCACGAAGCTACAATGAGCAGTTCTTC. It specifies CASSPAPRSYNEQFF.